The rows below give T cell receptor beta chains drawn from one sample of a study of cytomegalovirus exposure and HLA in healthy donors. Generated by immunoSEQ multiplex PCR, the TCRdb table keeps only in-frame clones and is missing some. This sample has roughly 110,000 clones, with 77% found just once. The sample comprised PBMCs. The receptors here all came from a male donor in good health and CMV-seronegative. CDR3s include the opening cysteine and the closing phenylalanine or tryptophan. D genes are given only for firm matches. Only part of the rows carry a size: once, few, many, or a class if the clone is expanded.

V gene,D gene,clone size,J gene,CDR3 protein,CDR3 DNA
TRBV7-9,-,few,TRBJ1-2,CASSLAGRDYGYTF,TGTGCCAGCAGCTTAGCGGGGAGAGACTATGGCTACACCTTC
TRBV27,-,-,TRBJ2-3,CASSALTRFGPDTQYF,TGTGCCAGCAGTGCCCTAACTAGGTTCGGGCCAGATACGCAGTATTTT
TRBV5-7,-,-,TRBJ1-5,CASSPDGQGSNQPQHF,TGTGCCAGCAGCCCCGACGGGCAGGGGAGCAATCAGCCCCAGCATTTT
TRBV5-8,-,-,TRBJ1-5,CASSLGSGRSGNQPQHF,TGTGCCAGCAGCTTGGGGTCAGGGCGGAGTGGCAATCAGCCCCAGCATTTT
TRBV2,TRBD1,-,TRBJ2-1,CASSRQGSSYNEQFF,TGTGCCAGCAGCCGACAGGGGAGCTCCTACAATGAGCAGTTCTTC
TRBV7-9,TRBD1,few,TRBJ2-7,CASSLESTGGEQYF,TGTGCCAGCAGCCTGGAAAGTACAGGGGGCGAGCAGTACTTC
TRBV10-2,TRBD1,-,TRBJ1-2,CASGGQGANSGYTF,TGCGCCAGCGGGGGACAGGGGGCGAATTCTGGCTACACCTTC
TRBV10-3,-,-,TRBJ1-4,CAITCGNPVGEKLFF,TGTGCCATCACCTGCGGCAACCCGGTAGGTGAAAAACTGTTTTTT
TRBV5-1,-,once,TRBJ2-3,CASSPGGIFTDTQYF,TGCGCCAGCAGCCCTGGCGGTATTTTTACAGATACGCAGTATTTT
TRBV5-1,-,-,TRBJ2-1,CASSPEGAYEQFF,TGCGCCAGCAGCCCAGAGGGCGCATATGAGCAGTTCTTC
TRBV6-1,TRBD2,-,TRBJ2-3,CASSENLAGASTDTQYF,TGTGCCAGCAGTGAAAACCTAGCGGGCGCTAGCACAGATACGCAGTATTTT
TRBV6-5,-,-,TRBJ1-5,CASSYSIYYDQPQHF,TGTGCCAGCAGTTACTCGATATACTACGATCAGCCCCAGCATTTT
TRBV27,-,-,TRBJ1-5,CASSLFCRDGSLCNQPQHF,TGTGCCAGCAGTTTATTTTGCAGGGATGGGTCCTTGTGCAATCAGCCCCAGCATTTT
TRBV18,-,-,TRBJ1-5,CASSRAGRDNQPQHF,TGTGCCAGCTCACGAGCGGGGAGAGACAATCAGCCCCAGCATTTT
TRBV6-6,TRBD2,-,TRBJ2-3,CASTGLAGVSDTQYF,TGTGCCAGCACCGGACTAGCGGGAGTATCAGATACGCAGTATTTT
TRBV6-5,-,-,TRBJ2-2,CASSPQGGAGELFF,TGTGCCAGCAGCCCACAGGGGGGGGCCGGGGAGCTGTTTTTT
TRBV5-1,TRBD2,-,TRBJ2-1,CASSSGTSGRDPYNEQFF,TGCGCCAGCAGCTCGGGGACTAGCGGGAGGGACCCTTACAATGAGCAGTTCTTC
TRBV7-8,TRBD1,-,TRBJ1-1,CASSSPGQGRNTEAFF,TGTGCCAGCAGCTCTCCGGGACAGGGTCGGAACACTGAAGCTTTCTTT
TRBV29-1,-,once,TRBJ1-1,CSVVGAGANTEAFF,TGCAGCGTTGTGGGGGCAGGGGCGAACACTGAAGCTTTCTTT
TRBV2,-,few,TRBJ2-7,CASPAGRDSYEQYF,TGTGCCAGCCCGGCCGGGCGGGACTCCTACGAGCAGTACTTC
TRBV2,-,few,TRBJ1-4,CASSEASGQFNEKLFF,TGTGCCAGCAGTGAAGCGAGCGGGCAGTTTAATGAAAAACTGTTTTTT
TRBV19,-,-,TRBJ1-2,CASFRPGNYGYTF,TGTGCCAGCTTTAGGCCAGGGAACTATGGCTACACCTTC
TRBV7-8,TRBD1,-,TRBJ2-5,CASSLNRGRSETQYF,TGTGCCAGCAGCTTAAACAGGGGGCGGTCAGAGACCCAGTACTTC
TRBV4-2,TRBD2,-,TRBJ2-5,CASSRNRGLAGNQETQYF,TGTGCCAGCAGCCGAAACCGGGGGTTAGCGGGGAACCAAGAGACCCAGTACTTC
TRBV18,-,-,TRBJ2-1,CASSPPSRRNEQFF,TGTGCCAGCTCGCCTCCCTCTAGACGCAATGAGCAGTTCTTC